These T cell receptor beta chains were read from a single sample in a study of blood T cell repertoires in COVID-19. Profiled with immunoSEQ multiplex PCR; TCRdb holds only in-frame clones, not every one. The sample carries over 250,000 clones, about 90% recorded once. Sequencing was performed on PBMCs or T cells enriched from blood (not recorded which). These receptor sequences come from a woman in her 30s who had recovered from COVID-19. Both conserved end residues are part of each CDR3. Each record gives: D gene, J gene, clone size, CDR3 length, V gene, CDR3 protein, CDR3 DNA. A D gene is named only where the DNA matches it firmly. Rows give clone size only sometimes, using once, few, many, or a class for an expanded clone.

D: -; J: TRBJ1-6; size: -; length: 15; V: TRBV19; CDR3: CASSISGINNSPLHF; DNA: TGTGCCAGTAGTATCTCCGGGATAAATAATTCACCCCTCCACTTT
D: TRBD2; J: TRBJ2-3; size: -; length: 14; V: TRBV10-3; CDR3: CAISVTSGTDTQYF; DNA: TGTGCCATCAGTGTGACTAGCGGCACAGATACGCAGTATTTT
D: -; J: TRBJ1-2; size: -; length: 14; V: TRBV28; CDR3: CASSFNPGKYGYTF; DNA: TGTGCCAGCAGTTTTAATCCAGGAAAATATGGCTACACCTTC
D: TRBD1; J: TRBJ1-1; size: -; length: 16; V: TRBV4-1; CDR3: CASSQDRGPMNTEAFF; DNA: TGCGCCAGCAGCCAGGACAGGGGGCCGATGAACACTGAAGCTTTCTTT
D: -; J: TRBJ2-5; size: -; length: 13; V: TRBV20-1; CDR3: CSASRVLQETQYF; DNA: TGCAGTGCTAGTCGGGTACTCCAAGAGACCCAGTACTTC
D: -; J: TRBJ1-1; size: -; length: 13; V: TRBV19; CDR3: CASSTGFYTEAFF; DNA: TGTGCCAGTAGTACAGGGTTCTACACTGAAGCTTTCTTT
D: -; J: TRBJ2-7; size: -; length: 12; V: TRBV6-2/TRBV6-3; CDR3: CASSLRTYEQYF; DNA: TGTGCCAGCAGTTTGCGGACCTACGAGCAGTACTTC
D: -; J: TRBJ1-1; size: -; length: 14; V: TRBV7-2; CDR3: CASSLQGMNTEAFF; DNA: TGTGCCAGCAGCTTGCAGGGCATGAACACTGAAGCTTTCTTT
D: -; J: TRBJ2-3; size: -; length: 14; V: TRBV7-2; CDR3: CASSLSSFPDTQYF; DNA: TGTGCCAGCAGCTTATCTAGCTTTCCAGATACGCAGTATTTT
D: TRBD1; J: TRBJ1-1; size: -; length: 17; V: TRBV10-1; CDR3: CASNHNRDRALNTEAFF; DNA: TGCGCCAGCAACCATAACCGGGACAGGGCCCTGAACACTGAAGCTTTCTTT
D: TRBD2; J: TRBJ2-5; size: once; length: 16; V: TRBV7-2; CDR3: CASSLSSGALQETQYF; DNA: TGTGCCAGCAGTCTCAGCAGCGGGGCGTTGCAAGAGACCCAGTACTTC
D: -; J: TRBJ1-2; size: -; length: 16; V: TRBV19; CDR3: CASSIPSWGTDYGYTF; DNA: TGTGCCAGTAGTATCCCTAGCTGGGGTACCGACTATGGCTACACCTTC
D: -; J: TRBJ1-4; size: -; length: 14; V: TRBV27; CDR3: CASSPQGHGEKLFF; DNA: TGTGCCAGCAGTCCACAGGGACACGGGGAAAAACTGTTTTTT
D: -; J: TRBJ1-3; size: -; length: 16; V: TRBV11-2; CDR3: CASSLISPDSGNTIYF; DNA: TGTGCCAGCAGCTTAATTTCACCGGACTCAGGAAACACCATATATTTT
D: TRBD1; J: TRBJ2-7; size: -; length: 13; V: TRBV2; CDR3: CASSEQGAYEQYF; DNA: TGTGCCAGCAGTGAACAGGGGGCCTACGAGCAGTACTTC
D: -; J: TRBJ1-1; size: few; length: 13; V: TRBV18; CDR3: CASSLQGGTEAFF; DNA: TGTGCCAGCTCTCTCCAGGGAGGCACTGAAGCTTTCTTT